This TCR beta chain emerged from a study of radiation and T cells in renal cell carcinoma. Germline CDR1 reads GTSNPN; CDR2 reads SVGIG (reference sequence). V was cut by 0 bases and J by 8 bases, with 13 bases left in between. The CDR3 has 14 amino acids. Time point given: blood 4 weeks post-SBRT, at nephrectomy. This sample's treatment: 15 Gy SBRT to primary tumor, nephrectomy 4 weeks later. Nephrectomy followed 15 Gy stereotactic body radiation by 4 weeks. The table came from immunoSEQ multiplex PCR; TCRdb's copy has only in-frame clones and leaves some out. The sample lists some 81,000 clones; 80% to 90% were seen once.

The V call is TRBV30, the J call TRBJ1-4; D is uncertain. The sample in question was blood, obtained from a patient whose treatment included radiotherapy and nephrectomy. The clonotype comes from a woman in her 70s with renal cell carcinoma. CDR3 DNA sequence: TGTGCCTGGAGTGTCCCCCCCTTTGAGGAAAAACTGTTTTTT. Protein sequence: CAWSVPPFEEKLFF.